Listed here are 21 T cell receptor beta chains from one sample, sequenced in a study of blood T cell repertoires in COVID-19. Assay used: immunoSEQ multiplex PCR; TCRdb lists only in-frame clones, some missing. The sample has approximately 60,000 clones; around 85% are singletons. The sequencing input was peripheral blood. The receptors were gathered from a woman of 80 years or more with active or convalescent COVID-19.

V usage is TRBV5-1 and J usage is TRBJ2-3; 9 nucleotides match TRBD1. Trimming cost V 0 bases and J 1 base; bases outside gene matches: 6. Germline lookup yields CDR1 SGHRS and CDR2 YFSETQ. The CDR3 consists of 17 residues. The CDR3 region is CASSLAGTGSGTDTQYF. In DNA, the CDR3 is TGCGCCAGCAGCTTGGCAGGGACAGGGAGCGGCACAGATACGCAGTATTTT. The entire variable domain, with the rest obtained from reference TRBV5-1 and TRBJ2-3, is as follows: KAGVTQTPRYLIKTRGQQVTLSCSPISGHRSVSWYQQTPGQGLQFLFEYFSETQRNKGNFPGRFSGRQFSNSRSEMNVSTLELGDSALYLCASSLAGTGSGTDTQYFGPGTRLTVL.

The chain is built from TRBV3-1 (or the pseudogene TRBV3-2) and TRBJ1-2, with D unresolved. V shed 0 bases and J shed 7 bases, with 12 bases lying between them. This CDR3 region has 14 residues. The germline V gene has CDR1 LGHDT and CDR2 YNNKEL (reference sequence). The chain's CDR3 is CASSQDRLLGGYTF. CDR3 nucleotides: TGTGCCAGCAGCCAAGATCGCCTTCTAGGTGGCTACACCTTC.

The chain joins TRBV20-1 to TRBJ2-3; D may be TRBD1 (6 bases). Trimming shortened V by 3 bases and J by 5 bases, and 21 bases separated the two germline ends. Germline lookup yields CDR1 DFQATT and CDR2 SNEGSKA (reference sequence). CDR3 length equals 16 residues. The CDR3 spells CSASPLGHYSGDTQYF. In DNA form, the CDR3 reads TGCAGTGCTAGTCCCCTGGGACATTATTCAGGAGATACGCAGTATTTT.

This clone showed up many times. This CDR3 reads CANIRLADTYEQYF. The CDR3 DNA reads TGTGCCAACATAAGACTAGCGGATACCTACGAGCAGTACTTC. This chain connects TRBV19 to TRBJ2-7; TRBD2 aligns across 9 bases. V dropped 10 bases and J dropped 2; count of bases not matched to a gene: 9. This CDR3 spans 14 amino acids. Germline V gene data show CDR1 as LNHDA and CDR2 as SQIVND (reference sequence).

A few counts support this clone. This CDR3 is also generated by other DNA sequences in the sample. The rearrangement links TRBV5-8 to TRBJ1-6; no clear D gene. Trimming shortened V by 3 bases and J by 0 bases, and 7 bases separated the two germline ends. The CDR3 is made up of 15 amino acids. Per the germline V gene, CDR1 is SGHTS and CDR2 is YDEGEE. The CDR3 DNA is TGTGCCAGCAGCTCCTTTAGCTCCTATAATTCACCCCTCCACTTT. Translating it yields CASSSFSSYNSPLHF. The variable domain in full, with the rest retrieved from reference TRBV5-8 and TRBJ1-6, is EAGVTQSPTHLIKTRGQQATLRCSPISGHTSVYWYQQALGLGLQFLLWYDEGEERNRGNFPPRFSGRQFPNYSSELNVNALELEDSALYLCASSSFSSYNSPLHFGNGTRLTVT.

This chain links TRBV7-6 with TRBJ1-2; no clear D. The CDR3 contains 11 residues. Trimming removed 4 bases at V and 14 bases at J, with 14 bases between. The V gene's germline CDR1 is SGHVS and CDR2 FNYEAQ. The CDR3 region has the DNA TGTGCCAGCAGCTCCCTGGCCGCTTTGACCTTC. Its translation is CASSSLAALTF.

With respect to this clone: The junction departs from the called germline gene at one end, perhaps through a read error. CDR3 sequence: CVISGQTTGAAGYTF. In DNA, the CDR3 is TGTGTCATCAGTGGCCAGACGACAGGCGCGGCGGGCTACACCTTC. The V and J genes are TRBV10-3 and TRBJ1-2; TRBD1 might be the D (6 bases). This CDR3 spans 15 amino acids. Germline CDR1 reads ENHRY; CDR2 reads SYGVKD.

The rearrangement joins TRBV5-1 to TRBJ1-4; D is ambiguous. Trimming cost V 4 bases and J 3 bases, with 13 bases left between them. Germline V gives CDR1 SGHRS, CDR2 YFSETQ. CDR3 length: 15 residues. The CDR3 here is CASSLTGSANEKLFF. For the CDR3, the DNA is TGCGCCAGCAGCCTGACTGGGTCAGCTAATGAAAAACTGTTTTTT.

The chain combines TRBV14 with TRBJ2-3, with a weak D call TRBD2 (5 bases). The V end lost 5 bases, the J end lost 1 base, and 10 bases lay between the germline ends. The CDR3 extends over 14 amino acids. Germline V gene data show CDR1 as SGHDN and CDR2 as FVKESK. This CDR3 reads CASSYLRGTDTQYF. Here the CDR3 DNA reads TGTGCCAGCAGCTACTTGAGGGGCACAGATACGCAGTATTTT.

CDR3 coding DNA: TGCAGCGTTCGGGTCGACCCCTTCCCCCGTAATTCACCCCTCCACTTT. This translates into CSVRVDPFPRNSPLHF. This rearrangement joins TRBV29-1 to TRBJ1-6, with no clear D. Trimming took 5 bases from V and 6 from J, leaving 20 bases between them. This CDR3 spans 16 amino acids. The germline CDR1 and CDR2 sequences are SQVTM and ANQGSEA.

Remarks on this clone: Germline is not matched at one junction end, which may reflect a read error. The CDR3 loop reads CASSFGTTDKQYF. Written as DNA, the CDR3 is TGTGCCAGCAGTTTCGGGACTACGGATAAGCAGTATTTT. The genes are TRBV12-3 or TRBV12-4 and TRBJ2-3; 7 positions match TRBD2. CDR3 length equals 13 residues.

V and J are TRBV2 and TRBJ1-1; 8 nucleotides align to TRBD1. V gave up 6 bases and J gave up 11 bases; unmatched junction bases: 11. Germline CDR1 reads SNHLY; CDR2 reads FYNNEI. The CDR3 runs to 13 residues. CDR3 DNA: TGTGCCAGCAGAGTACAGGGGGGGCTGAGGGCTTTCTTT. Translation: CASRVQGGLRAFF.

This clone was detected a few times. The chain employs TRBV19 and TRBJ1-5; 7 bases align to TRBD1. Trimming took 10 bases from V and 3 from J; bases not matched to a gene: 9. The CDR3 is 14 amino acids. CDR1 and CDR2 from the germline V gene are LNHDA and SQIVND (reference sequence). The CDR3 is CAIGRQGSNQPQHF. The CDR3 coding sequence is TGTGCCATTGGAAGACAGGGTTCCAATCAGCCCCAGCATTTT.

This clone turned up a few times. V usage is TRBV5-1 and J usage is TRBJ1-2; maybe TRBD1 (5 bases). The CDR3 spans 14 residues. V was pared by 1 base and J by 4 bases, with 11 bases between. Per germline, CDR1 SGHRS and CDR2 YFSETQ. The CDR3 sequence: CASSLMTVAYGYTF. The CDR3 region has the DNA TGCGCCAGCAGCTTGATGACAGTTGCCTATGGCTACACCTTC.

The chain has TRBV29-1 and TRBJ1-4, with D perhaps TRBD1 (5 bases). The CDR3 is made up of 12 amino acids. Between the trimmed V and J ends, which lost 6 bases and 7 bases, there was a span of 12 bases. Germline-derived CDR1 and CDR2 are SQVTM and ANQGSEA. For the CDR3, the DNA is TGCAGCGTATCGGAGGGGAGTGAAAAACTGTTTTTT. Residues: CSVSEGSEKLFF. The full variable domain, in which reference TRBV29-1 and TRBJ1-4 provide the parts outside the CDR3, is SAVISQKPSRDICQRGTSLTIQCQVDSQVTMMFWYRQQPGQSLTLIATANQGSEATYESGFVIDKFPISRPNLTFSTLTVSNMSPEDSSIYLCSVSEGSEKLFFGSGTQLSVL.

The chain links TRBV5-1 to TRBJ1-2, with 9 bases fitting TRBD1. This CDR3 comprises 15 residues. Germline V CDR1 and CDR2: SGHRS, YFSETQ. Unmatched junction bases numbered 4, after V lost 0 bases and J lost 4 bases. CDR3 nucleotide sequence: TGCGCCAGCAGCTTGGTACAGGGGGCTGGCTATGGCTACACCTTC. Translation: CASSLVQGAGYGYTF.

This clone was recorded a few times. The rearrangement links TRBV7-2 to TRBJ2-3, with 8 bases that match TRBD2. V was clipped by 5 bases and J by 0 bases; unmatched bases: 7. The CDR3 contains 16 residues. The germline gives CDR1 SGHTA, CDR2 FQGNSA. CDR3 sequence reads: CASSLLADLSTDTQYF. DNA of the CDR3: TGTGCCAGCAGCCTACTAGCGGACTTGAGCACAGATACGCAGTATTTT. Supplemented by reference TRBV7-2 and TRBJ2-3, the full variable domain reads GAGVSQSPSNKVTEKGKDVELRCDPISGHTALYWYRQSLGQGLEFLIYFQGNSAPDKSGLPSDRFSAERTGGSVSTLTIQRTQQEDSAVYLCASSLLADLSTDTQYFGPGTRLTVL.

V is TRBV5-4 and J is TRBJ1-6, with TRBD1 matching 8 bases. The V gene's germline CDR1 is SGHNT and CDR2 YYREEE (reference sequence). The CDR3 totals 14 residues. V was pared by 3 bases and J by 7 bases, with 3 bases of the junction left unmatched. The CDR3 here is CASSSRQGNSPLHF. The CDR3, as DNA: TGTGCCAGCAGCTCCCGACAGGGGAATTCACCCCTCCACTTT.

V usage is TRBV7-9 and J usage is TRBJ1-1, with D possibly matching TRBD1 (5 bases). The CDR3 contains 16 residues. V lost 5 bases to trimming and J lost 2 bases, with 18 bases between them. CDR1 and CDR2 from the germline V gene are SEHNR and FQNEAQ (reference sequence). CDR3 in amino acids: CASSPYRTSQNTEAFF. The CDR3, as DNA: TGTGCCAGCAGCCCATATAGGACATCTCAAAACACTGAAGCTTTCTTT.

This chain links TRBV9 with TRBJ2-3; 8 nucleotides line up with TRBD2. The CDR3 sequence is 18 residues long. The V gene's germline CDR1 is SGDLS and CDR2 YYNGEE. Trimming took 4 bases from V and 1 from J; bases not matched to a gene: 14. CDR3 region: CASSPRRRGASGTDTQYF. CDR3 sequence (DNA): TGTGCCAGCAGCCCCAGGCGGCGGGGGGCCTCTGGCACAGATACGCAGTATTTT.

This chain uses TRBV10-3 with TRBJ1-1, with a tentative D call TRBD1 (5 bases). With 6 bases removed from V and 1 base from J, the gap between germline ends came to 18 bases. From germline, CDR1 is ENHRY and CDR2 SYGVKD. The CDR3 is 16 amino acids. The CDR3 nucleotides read TGTGCCATCAGAGGGGCCCCCGGGCAGAAGAACACTGAAGCTTTCTTT. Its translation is CAIRGAPGQKNTEAFF.